Below, one TCR beta chain is given with its context. The antigen remains undetermined. The junction differs from germline at one of its ends, possibly a read error. The data stem from a study of PD-L1 blockade in urothelial cancer. On the study more broadly: Most of the 29 patients were men who had bladder-origin urothelial cancer. Median T cell yield from blood was fewer than 150,000.

The investigators introduced synthetic TCR analog templates into each PCR as spikes. TCRdb's copy holds only in-frame clones and misses some; the assay was immunoSEQ multiplex PCR. This repertoire shows tens of thousands of clones, approximately 86% found once; its top ten account for 1.8%. General observations from the study: Tumor-associated clones in blood expanded more at 3 weeks in durable-benefit patients.

Germline CDR1 is SSHAT and CDR2 is FNYEAQ (reference sequence). The CDR3 is 13 residues long. The chain is built from TRBV7-7 and TRBJ1-6; 7 bases align to TRBD1. This specimen was PBMCs, taken around atezolizumab (anti-PD-L1) treatment. The receptor's source is a man aged 50 to 59 with urothelial cancer. The CDR3 nucleotides read TGTGCTAGCAGCCTCACAGGGGATTCACCCCTCCACTTT. It yields the protein CASSLTGDSPLHF.